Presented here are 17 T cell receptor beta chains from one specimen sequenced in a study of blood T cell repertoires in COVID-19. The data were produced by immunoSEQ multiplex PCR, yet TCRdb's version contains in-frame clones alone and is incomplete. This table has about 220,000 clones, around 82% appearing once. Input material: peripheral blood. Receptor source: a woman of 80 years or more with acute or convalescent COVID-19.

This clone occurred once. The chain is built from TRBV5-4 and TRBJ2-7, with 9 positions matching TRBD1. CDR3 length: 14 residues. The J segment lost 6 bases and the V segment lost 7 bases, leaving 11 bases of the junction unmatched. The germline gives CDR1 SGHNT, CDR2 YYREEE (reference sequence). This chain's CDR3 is CASGTTGGRGEQYF. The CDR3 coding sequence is TGTGCCAGCGGGACAACAGGGGGCAGGGGCGAGCAGTACTTC.

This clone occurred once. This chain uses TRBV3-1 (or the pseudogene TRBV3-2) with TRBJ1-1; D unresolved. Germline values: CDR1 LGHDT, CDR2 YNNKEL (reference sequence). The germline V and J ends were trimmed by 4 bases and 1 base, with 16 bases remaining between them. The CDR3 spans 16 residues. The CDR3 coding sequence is TGTGCCAGCAGCCGCGCCTTTTTGAGGGAGAACACTGAAGCTTTCTTT. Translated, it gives CASSRAFLRENTEAFF.

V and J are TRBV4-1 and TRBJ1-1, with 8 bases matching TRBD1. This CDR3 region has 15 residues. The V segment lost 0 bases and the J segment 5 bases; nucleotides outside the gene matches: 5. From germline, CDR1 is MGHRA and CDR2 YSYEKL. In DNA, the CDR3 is TGCGCCAGCAGCCAAGATGACAGGGGAGGGACTGAAGCTTTCTTT. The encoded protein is CASSQDDRGGTEAFF.

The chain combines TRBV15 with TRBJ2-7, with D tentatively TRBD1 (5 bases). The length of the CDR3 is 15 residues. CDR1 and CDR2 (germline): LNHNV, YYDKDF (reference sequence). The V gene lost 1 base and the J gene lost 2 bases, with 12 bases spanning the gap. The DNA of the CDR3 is TGTGCCACCAGCAGAGCCGTAGGGGCGCCCTACGAGCAGTACTTC. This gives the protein CATSRAVGAPYEQYF.

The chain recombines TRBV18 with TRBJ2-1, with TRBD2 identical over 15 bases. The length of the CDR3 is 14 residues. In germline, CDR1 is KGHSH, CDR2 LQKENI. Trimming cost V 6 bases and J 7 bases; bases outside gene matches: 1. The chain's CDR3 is CASSGLAGGNEQFF. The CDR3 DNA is TGTGCCAGCTCGGGACTAGCGGGGGGAAATGAGCAGTTCTTC. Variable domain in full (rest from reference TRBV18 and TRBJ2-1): NAGVMQNPRHLVRRRGQEARLRCSPMKGHSHVYWYRQLPEEGLKFMVYLQKENIIDESGMPKERFSAEFPKEGPSILRIQQVVRGDSAAYFCASSGLAGGNEQFFGPGTRLTVL.

This CDR3 is CSASPVNTEAFF. The CDR3 DNA follows: TGCAGTGCCAGTCCCGTGAACACTGAAGCTTTCTTT. The rearrangement uses TRBV20-1 and TRBJ1-1; D gene uncertain. Per the germline V gene, CDR1 is DFQATT and CDR2 is SNEGSKA (reference sequence). The CDR3 spans 12 residues. The V gene lost 6 bases and the J gene lost 0 bases, with 8 bases spanning the gap.

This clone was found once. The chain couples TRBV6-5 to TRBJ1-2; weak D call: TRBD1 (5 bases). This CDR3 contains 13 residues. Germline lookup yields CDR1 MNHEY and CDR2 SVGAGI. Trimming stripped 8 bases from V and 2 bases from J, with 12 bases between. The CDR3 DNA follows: TGTGCCAGCCGACTCAAGGGGAACTATGGCTACACCTTC. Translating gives CASRLKGNYGYTF.

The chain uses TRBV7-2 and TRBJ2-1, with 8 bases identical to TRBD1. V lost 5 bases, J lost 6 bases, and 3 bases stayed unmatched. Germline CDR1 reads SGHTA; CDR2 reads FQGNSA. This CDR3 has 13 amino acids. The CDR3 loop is CASSRQGINEQFF. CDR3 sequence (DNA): TGTGCCAGCAGCAGACAGGGGATCAATGAGCAGTTCTTC. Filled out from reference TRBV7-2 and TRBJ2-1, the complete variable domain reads GAGVSQSPSNKVTEKGKDVELRCDPISGHTALYWYRQSLGQGLEFLIYFQGNSAPDKSGLPSDRFSAERTGGSVSTLTIQRTQQEDSAVYLCASSRQGINEQFFGPGTRLTVL.

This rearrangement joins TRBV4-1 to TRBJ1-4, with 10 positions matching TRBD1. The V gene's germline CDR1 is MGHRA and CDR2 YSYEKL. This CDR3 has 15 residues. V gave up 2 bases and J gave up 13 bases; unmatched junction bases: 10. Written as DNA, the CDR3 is TGCGCCAGCAGCCAACCACGGACAGGGGGAGGACGACTGTTTTTT. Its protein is CASSQPRTGGGRLFF.

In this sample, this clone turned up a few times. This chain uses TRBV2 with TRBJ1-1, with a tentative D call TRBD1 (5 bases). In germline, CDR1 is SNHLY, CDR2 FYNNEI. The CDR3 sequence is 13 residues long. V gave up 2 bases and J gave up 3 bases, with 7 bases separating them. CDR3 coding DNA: TGTGCCAGCAGTGAACTCAGGGACACTGAAGCTTTCTTT. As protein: CASSELRDTEAFF.

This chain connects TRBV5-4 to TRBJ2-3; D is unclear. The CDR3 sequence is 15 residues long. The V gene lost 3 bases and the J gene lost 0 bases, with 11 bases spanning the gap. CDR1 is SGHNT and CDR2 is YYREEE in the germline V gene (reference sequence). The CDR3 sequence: CASSSLTPSTDTQYF. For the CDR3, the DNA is TGTGCCAGCAGCTCCCTCACACCTAGCACAGATACGCAGTATTTT.

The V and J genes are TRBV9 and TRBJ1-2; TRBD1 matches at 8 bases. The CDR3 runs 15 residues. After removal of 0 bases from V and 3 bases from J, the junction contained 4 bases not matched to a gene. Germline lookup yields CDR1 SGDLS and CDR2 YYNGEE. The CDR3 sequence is CASSVGAGGYYGYTF. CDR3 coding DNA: TGTGCCAGCAGCGTAGGGGCAGGGGGCTACTATGGCTACACCTTC.

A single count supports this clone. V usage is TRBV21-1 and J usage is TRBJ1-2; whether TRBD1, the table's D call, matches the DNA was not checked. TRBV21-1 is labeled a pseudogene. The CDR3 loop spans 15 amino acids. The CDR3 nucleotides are TGTGCCAGCAGCAAAGGGGGACAGGGGGACTATGGCTACACCTTC. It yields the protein CASSKGGQGDYGYTF.

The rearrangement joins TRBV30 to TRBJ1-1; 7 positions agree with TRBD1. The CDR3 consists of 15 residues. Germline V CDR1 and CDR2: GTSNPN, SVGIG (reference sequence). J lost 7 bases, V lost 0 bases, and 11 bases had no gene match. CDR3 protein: CAWSVYGTVFGEAFF. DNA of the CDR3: TGTGCCTGGAGTGTATACGGGACAGTATTCGGTGAAGCTTTCTTT.

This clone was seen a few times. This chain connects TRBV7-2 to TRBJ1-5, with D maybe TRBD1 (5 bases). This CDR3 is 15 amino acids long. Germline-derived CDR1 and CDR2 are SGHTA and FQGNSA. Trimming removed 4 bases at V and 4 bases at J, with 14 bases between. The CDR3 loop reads CASSSGLTLNQPQHF. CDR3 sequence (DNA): TGTGCCAGCAGCTCGGGACTCACCCTAAATCAGCCCCAGCATTTT.

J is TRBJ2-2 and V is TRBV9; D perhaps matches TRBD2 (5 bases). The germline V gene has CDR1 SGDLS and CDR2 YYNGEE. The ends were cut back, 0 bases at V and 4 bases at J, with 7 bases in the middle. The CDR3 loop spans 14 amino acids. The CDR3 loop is CASSVARGTGELFF. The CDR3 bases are TGTGCCAGCAGCGTAGCCCGGGGCACCGGGGAGCTGTTTTTT.

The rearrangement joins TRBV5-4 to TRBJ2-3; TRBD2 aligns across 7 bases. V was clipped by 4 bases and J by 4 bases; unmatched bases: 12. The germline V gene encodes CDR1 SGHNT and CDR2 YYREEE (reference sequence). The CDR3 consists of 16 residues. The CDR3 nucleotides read TGTGCCAGCAGCCCGTTGACGGGGGGAAGGGCAGATACGCAGTATTTT. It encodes CASSPLTGGRADTQYF.